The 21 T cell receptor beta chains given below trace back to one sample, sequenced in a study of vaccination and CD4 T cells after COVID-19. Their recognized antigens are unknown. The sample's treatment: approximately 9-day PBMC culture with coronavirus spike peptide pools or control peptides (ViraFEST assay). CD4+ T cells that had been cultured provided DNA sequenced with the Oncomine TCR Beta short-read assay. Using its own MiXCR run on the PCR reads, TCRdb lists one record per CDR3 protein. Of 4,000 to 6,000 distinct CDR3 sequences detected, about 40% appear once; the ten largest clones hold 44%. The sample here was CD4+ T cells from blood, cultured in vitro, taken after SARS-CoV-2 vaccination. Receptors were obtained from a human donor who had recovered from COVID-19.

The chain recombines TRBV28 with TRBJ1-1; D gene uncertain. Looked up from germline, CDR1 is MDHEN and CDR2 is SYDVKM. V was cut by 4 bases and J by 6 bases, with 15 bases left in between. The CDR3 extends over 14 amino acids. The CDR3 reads CASSSQRRRPEAFF. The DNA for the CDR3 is TGTGCCAGCAGTTCCCAGAGGCGCCGGCCTGAAGCTTTCTTT.

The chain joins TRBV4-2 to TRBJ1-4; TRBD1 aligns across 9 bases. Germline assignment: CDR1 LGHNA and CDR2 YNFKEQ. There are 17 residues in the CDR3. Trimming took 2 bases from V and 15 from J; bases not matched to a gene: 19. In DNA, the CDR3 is TGTGCCAGCAGCCAACTTTGGTCCGGGACAGGGAGGTCGGTATTGTTTTTT. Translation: CASSQLWSGTGRSVLFF.

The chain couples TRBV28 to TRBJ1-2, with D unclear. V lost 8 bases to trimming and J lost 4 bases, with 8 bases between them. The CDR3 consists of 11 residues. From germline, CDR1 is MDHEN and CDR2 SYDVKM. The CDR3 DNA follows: TGTGCCAGCTCAGTTGGCTATGGCTACACCTTC. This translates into CASSVGYGYTF.

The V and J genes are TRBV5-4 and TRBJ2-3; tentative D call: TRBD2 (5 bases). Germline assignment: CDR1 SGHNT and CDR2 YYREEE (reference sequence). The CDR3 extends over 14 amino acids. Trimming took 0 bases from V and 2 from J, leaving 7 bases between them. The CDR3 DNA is TGTGCCAGCAGCTTGGAAGCGGTCACAGATACGCAGTATTTT. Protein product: CASSLEAVTDTQYF.

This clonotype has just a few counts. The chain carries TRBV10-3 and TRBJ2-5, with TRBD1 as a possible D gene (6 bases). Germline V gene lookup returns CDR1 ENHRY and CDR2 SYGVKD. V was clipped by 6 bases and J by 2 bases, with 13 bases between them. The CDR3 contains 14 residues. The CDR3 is CAISRDTNQETQYF. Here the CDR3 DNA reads TGTGCCATCAGCCGGGACACAAATCAAGAGACCCAGTACTTC.

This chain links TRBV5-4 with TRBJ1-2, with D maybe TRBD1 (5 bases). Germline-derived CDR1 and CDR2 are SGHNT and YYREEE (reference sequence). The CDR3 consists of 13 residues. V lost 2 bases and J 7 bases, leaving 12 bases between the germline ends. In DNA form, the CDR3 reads TGTGCCAGCAGCTTCGAAGGGGTTAGTGGCTACACCTTC. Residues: CASSFEGVSGYTF.

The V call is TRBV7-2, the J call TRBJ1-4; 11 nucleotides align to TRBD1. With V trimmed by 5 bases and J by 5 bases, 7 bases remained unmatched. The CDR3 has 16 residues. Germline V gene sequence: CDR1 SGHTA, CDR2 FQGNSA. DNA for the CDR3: TGTGCCAGCAGCACGGGACAGGGGGTCCTAAATGAAAAACTGTTTTTT. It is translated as CASSTGQGVLNEKLFF.

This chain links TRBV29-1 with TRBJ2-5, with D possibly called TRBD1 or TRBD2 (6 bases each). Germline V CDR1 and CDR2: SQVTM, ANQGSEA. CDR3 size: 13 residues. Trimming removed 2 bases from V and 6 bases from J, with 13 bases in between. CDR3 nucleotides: TGCAGCGTTGAACCCAGGGGCGGGAAGACCCAGTACTTC. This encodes CSVEPRGGKTQYF.

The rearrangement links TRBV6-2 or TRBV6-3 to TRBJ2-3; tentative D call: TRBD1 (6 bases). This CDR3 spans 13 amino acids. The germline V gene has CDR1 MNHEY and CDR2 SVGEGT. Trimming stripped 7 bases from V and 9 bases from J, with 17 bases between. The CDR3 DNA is TGTGCCAGCAATCCCTCAGGGGTTGGCACGCAGTATTTT. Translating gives CASNPSGVGTQYF.

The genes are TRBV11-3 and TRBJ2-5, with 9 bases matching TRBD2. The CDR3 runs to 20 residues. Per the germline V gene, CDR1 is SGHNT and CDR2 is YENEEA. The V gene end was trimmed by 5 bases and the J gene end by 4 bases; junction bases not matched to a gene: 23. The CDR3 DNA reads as TGTGCCAGCAGCCCCCGGGCTACGGCGGGGGGGCTCAGAAGGAGAGAGACCCAGTACTTC. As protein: CASSPRATAGGLRRRETQYF.

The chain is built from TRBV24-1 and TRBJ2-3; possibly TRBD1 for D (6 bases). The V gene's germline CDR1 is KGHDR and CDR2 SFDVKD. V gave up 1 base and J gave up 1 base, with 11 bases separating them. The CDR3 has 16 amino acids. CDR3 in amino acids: CATSDFTGPGTDTQYF. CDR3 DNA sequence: TGTGCCACCAGTGATTTCACAGGGCCGGGCACAGATACGCAGTATTTT.

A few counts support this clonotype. CDR3 sequence (DNA): TGTGCCAGCAGTGGGGATAGCACAGATACGCAGTATTTT. Its translation: CASSGDSTDTQYF. J is TRBJ2-3 and V is TRBV2; D gene ambiguous. Germline V gene data show CDR1 as SNHLY and CDR2 as FYNNEI. V was trimmed by 4 bases and J by 0 bases, leaving 5 bases between them. The CDR3 consists of 13 residues.

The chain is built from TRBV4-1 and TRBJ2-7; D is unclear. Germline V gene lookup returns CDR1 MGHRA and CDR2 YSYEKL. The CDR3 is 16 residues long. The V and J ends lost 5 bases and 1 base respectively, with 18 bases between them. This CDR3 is CASSSSPQRVSYEQYF. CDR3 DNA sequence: TGCGCCAGCAGCTCATCCCCGCAGCGTGTATCCTACGAGCAGTACTTC.

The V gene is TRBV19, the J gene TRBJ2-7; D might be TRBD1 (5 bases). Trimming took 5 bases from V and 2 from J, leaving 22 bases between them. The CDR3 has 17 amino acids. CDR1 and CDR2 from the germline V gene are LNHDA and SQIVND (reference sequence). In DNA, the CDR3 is TGTGCCAGTAGTGCGCAAATCGACAGATTTTCAACCTACGAGCAGTACTTC. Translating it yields CASSAQIDRFSTYEQYF.

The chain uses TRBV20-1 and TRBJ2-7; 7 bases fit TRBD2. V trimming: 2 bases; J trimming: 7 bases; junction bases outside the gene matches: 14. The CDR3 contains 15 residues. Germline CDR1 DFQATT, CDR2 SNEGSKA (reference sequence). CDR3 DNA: TGCAGTGCTAGATCCCCTAGCGGAGCCTACGATGAGCAGTACTTC. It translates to CSARSPSGAYDEQYF.

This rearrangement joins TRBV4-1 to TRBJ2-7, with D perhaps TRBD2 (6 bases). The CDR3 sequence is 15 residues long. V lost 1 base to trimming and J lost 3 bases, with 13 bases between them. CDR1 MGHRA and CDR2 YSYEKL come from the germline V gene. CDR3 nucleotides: TGCGCCAGCAGCCAAGGTCCGGGGGTTGGCTACGAGCAGTACTTC. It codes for CASSQGPGVGYEQYF.

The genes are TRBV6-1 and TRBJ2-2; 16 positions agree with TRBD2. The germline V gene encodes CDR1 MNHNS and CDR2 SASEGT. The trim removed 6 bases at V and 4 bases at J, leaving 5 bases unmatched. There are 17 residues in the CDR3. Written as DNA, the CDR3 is TGTGCCAGCAGGGGGGGACTAGCGGGAGGGGGCACCGGGGAGCTGTTTTTT. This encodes CASRGGLAGGGTGELFF.

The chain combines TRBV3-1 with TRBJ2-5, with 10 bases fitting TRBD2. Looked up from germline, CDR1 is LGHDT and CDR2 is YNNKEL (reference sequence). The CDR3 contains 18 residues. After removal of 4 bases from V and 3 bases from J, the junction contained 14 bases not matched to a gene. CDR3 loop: CASSLRRGLAGVEETQYF. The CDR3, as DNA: TGTGCCAGCAGCCTCAGAAGGGGGCTAGCGGGAGTGGAAGAGACCCAGTACTTC.

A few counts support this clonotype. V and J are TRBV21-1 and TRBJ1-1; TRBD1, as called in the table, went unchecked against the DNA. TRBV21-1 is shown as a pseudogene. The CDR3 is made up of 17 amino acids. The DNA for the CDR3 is TGTGCCAGCAGCACAAAGTGGGAGGACAGGGGGAACACTGAAGCTTTCTTT. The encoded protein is CASSTKWEDRGNTEAFF.

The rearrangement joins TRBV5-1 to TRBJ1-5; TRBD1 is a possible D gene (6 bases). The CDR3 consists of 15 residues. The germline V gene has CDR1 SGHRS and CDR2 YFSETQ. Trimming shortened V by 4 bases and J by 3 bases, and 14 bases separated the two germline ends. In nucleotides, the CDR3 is TGCGCCAGCAGCCCCCTGGGGGCCTACAATCAGCCCCAGCATTTT. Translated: CASSPLGAYNQPQHF.

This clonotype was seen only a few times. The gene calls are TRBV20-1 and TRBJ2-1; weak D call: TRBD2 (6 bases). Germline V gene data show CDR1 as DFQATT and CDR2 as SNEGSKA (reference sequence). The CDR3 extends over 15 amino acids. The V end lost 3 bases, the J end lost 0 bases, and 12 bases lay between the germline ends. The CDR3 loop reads CSARAGPSSYNEQFF. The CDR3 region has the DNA TGCAGTGCTAGGGCGGGACCGAGCTCCTACAATGAGCAGTTCTTC.